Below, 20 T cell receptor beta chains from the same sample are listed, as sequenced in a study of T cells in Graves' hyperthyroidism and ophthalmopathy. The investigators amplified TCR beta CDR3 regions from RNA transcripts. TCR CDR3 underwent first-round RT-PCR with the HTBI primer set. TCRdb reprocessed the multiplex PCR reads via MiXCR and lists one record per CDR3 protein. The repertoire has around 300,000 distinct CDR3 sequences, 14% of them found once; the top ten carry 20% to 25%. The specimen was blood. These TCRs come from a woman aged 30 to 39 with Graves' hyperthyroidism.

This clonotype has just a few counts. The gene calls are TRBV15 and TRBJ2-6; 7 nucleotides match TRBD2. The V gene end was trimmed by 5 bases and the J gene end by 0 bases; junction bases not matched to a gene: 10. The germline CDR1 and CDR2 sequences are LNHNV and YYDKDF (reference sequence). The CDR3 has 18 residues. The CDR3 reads CATSGQLARFSGANVLTF. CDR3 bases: TGTGCCACCAGCGGGCAACTAGCGCGTTTCTCTGGGGCCAACGTCCTGACTTTC.

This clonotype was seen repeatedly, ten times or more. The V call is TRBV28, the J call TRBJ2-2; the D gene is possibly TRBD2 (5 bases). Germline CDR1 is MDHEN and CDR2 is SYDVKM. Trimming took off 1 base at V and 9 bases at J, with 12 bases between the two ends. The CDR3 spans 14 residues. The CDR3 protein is CASSLLAPGWELFF. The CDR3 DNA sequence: TGTGCCAGCAGTTTATTAGCCCCGGGGTGGGAGCTGTTTTTT.

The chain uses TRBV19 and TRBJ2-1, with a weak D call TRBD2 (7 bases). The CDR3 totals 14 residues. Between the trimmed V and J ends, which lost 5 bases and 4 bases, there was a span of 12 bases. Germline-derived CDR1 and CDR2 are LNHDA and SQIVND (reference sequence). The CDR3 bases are TGTGCCAGTAGTCAGGGGCGGGGGTACAATGAGCAGTTCTTC. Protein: CASSQGRGYNEQFF.

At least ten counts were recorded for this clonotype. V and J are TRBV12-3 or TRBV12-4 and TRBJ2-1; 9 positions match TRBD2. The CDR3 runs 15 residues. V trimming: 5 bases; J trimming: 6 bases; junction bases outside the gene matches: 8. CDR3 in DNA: TGTGCCAGCAGTCACGCCGGGACTAGCTCCAATGAGCAGTTCTTC. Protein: CASSHAGTSSNEQFF.

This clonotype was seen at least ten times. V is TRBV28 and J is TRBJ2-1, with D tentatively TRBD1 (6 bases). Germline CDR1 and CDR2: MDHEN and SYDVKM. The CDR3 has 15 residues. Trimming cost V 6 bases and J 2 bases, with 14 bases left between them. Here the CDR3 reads CASSQGQPTYNEQFF. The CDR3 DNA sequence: TGTGCCAGCAGCCAAGGACAGCCCACCTACAATGAGCAGTTCTTC.

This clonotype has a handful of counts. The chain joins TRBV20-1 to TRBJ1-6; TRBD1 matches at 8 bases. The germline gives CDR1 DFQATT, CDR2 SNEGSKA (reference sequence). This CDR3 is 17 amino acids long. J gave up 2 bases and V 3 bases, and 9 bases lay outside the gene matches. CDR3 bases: TGCAGTGCTAGTCGGGACGGACAGGGAGCCTATAATTCACCCCTCCACTTT. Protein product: CSASRDGQGAYNSPLHF.

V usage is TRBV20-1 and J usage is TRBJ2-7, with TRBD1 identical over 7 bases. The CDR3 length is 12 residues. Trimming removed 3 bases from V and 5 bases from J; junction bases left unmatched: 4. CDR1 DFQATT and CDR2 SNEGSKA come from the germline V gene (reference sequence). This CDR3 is CSASWDSDEQYF. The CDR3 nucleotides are TGCAGTGCTAGTTGGGACAGCGACGAGCAGTACTTC.

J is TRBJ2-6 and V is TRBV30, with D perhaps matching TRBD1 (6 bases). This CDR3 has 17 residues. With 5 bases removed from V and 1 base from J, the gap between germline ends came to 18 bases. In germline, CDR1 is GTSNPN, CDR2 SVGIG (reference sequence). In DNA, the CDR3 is TGTGCCTGGGGCGGTTTCGGACAGCCATCTGGGGCCAACGTCCTGACTTTC. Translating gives CAWGGFGQPSGANVLTF. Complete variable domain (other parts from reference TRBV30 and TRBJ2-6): SQTIHQWPATLVQPVGSPLSLECTVEGTSNPNLYWYRQAAGRGLQLLFYSVGIGQISSEVPQNLSASRPQDRQFILSSKKLLLSDSGFYLCAWGGFGQPSGANVLTFGAGSRLTVL.

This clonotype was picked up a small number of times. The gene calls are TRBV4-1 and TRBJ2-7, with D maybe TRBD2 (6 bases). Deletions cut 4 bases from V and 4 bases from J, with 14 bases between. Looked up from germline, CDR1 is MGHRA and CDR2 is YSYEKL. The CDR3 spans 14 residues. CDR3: CASSLRLEIYEQYF. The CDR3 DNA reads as TGCGCCAGCAGCCTCAGACTAGAAATATACGAGCAGTACTTC.

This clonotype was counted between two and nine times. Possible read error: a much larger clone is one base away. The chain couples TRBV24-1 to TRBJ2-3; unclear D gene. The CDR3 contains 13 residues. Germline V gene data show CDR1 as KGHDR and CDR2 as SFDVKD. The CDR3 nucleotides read TGTGCCACCAGTGATTTGCTTACAGATGCGCAGTATTTT. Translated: CATSDLLTDAQYF.

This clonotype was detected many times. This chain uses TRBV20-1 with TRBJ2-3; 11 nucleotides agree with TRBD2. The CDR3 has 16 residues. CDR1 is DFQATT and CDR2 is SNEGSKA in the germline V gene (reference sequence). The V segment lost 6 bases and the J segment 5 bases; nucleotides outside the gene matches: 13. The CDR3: CSASYQLAGVGDTQYF. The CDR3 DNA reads TGCAGTGCCTCATATCAACTAGCGGGAGTTGGAGATACGCAGTATTTT.

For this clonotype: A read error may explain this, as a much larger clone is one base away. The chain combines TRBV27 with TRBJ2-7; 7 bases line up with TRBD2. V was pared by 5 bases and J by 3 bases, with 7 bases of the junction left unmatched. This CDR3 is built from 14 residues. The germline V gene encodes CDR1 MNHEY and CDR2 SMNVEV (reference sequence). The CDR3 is CASSQTSRVYEQYF. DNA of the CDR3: TGTGCCAGCAGTCAGACTAGCCGAGTCTACGAGCAGTACTTC.

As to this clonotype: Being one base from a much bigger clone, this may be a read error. CDR3 residues: CNVTIASVDTQYF. CDR3 bases: TGCAACGTTACTATAGCGTCGGTAGATACGCAGTATTTT. The V and J genes are TRBV29-1 and TRBJ2-3; D may be TRBD2 (5 bases). The CDR3 covers 13 residues. Germline V gene sequence: CDR1 SQVTM, CDR2 ANQGSEA.

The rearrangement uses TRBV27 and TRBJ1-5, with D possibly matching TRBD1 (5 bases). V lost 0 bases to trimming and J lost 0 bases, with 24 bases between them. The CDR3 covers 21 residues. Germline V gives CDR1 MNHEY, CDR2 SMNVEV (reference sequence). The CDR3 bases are TGTGCCAGCAGTTTATCCCCCCCCATCCGGGACCGTGACTATAGCAATCAGCCCCAGCATTTT. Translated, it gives CASSLSPPIRDRDYSNQPQHF.

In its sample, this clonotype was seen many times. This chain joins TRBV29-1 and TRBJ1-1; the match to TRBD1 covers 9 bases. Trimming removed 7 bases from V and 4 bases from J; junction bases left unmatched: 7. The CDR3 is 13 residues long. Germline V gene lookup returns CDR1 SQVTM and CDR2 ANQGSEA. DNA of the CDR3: TGCAGCGGCTCCCAGACAGGGGGCACTGAAGCTTTCTTT. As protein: CSGSQTGGTEAFF.

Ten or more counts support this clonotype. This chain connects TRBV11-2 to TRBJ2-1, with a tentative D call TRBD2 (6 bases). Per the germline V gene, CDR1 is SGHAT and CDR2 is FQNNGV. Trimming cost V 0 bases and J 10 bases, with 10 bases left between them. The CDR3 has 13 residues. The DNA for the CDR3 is TGTGCCAGCAGCTTAGAGTTCGCGGGAGAGCAGTTCTTC. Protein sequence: CASSLEFAGEQFF.

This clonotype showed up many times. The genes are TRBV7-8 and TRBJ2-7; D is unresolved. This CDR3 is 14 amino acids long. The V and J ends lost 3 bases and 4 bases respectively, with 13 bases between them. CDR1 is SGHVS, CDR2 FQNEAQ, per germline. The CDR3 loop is CASSFWPPQYEQYF. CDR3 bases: TGTGCCAGCAGCTTTTGGCCCCCACAGTACGAGCAGTACTTC.

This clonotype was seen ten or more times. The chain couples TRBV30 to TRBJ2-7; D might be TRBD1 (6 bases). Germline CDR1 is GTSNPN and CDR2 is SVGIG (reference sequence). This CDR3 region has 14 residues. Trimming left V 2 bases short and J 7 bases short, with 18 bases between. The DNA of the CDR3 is TGTGCCTGGAGTCAGGGGATGGGATCGGGAGAGCAGTACTTC. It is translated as CAWSQGMGSGEQYF.

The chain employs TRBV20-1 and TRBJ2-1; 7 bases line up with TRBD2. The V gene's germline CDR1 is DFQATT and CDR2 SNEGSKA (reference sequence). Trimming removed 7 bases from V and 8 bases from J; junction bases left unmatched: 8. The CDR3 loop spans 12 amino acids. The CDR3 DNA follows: TGCAGTGTGGAGCGGGATAACGATGAGCAGTTCTTC. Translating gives CSVERDNDEQFF.

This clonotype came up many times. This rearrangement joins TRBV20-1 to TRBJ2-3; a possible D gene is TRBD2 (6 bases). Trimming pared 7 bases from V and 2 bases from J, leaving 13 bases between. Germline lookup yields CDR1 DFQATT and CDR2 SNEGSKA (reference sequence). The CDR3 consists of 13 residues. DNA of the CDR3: TGCAGTGTTATGGGCGGGACCACAGATACGCAGTATTTT. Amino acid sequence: CSVMGGTTDTQYF.